The 18 T cell receptor beta chains below all came from one sample that was sequenced in a study of blood T cell repertoires in COVID-19. Some clones are missing from TCRdb's copy, which holds only in-frame ones; the method was immunoSEQ multiplex PCR. Of 250,000 or so clones listed, more than 75% are singletons. The sequenced sample was PBMCs or T cells enriched from blood (not recorded which). The receptors here all came from a woman aged 18-29 years who had recovered from COVID-19.

The rearrangement links TRBV20-1 to TRBJ2-1; 15 bases line up with TRBD2. The CDR3 covers 17 residues. The germline CDR1 and CDR2 sequences are DFQATT and SNEGSKA (reference sequence). V was pared by 3 bases and J by 7 bases, with 10 bases of the junction left unmatched. CDR3 protein: CSASGLAGGPQWNEQFF. The CDR3 bases are TGCAGTGCTAGTGGACTAGCGGGGGGGCCCCAATGGAATGAGCAGTTCTTC.

CDR3 nucleotides: TGTGCCAGCAGCCAAAGCGTGGGCTCCTACAATGAGCAGTTCTTC. This gives the protein CASSQSVGSYNEQFF. The chain employs TRBV3-1 (or the pseudogene TRBV3-2) and TRBJ2-1; D remains unclear. V gave up 2 bases and J gave up 0 bases, with 8 bases separating them. The CDR3 totals 15 residues. From germline, CDR1 is LGHDT and CDR2 YNNKEL (reference sequence).

The chain couples TRBV4-2 to TRBJ1-1; weak D call: TRBD1 (5 bases). CDR1 is LGHNA, CDR2 YNFKEQ, per germline. The CDR3 length is 16 residues. Trimming took 0 bases from V and 1 from J, leaving 12 bases between them. CDR3 loop: CASSQEGQGTNTEAFF. DNA for the CDR3: TGTGCCAGCAGCCAAGAGGGTCAGGGTACGAACACTGAAGCTTTCTTT.

The J gene is TRBJ2-7, the V gene TRBV12-3 or TRBV12-4, with a possible D match to TRBD2 (6 bases). Trimming removed 1 base at V and 2 bases at J, with 6 bases between. The CDR3 length is 13 residues. CDR3 sequence: CASSLGLAYEQYF. The CDR3 bases are TGTGCCAGCAGTTTAGGACTAGCCTACGAGCAGTACTTC.

The V gene is TRBV9, the J gene TRBJ1-1, with 8 bases lining up with TRBD1. This CDR3 region has 14 residues. Germline V CDR1 and CDR2: SGDLS, YYNGEE. V shed 0 bases, J shed 6 bases, and the junction held 4 bases outside the gene matches. The CDR3 sequence: CASSVGTGRAEAFF. The CDR3 region has the DNA TGTGCCAGCAGCGTAGGGACAGGGAGGGCTGAAGCTTTCTTT.

V usage is TRBV18 and J usage is TRBJ1-2; 7 nucleotides agree with TRBD1. There are 14 residues in the CDR3. Trimming took 3 bases from V and 5 from J; bases not matched to a gene: 6. CDR1 KGHSH and CDR2 LQKENI come from the germline V gene. CDR3 nucleotide sequence: TGTGCCAGCTCACCGGGGGGACAGAGATATGGCTACACCTTC. Translation: CASSPGGQRYGYTF.

The V gene is TRBV11-2, the J gene TRBJ2-3; TRBD1 matches at 8 bases. The CDR3 sequence is 15 residues long. V shed 1 base, J shed 2 bases, and the junction held 2 bases outside the gene matches. The germline gives CDR1 SGHAT, CDR2 FQNNGV. CDR3 protein: CASSLADRATDTQYF. CDR3 coding DNA: TGTGCCAGCAGCTTAGCGGACAGGGCCACAGATACGCAGTATTTT.

The chain is built from TRBV5-1 and TRBJ2-2; 7 nucleotides match TRBD2. Trimming took 5 bases from V and 0 from J; bases not matched to a gene: 7. This CDR3 is built from 16 residues. Germline V gene data show CDR1 as SGHRS and CDR2 as YFSETQ. The CDR3 protein is CASSSTGGANTGELFF. CDR3 bases: TGCGCCAGCAGTTCTACGGGAGGCGCGAACACCGGGGAGCTGTTTTTT. The whole variable domain, remainder taken from reference TRBV5-1 and TRBJ2-2, is KAGVTQTPRYLIKTRGQQVTLSCSPISGHRSVSWYQQTPGQGLQFLFEYFSETQRNKGNFPGRFSGRQFSNSRSEMNVSTLELGDSALYLCASSSTGGANTGELFFGEGSRLTVL.

This chain joins TRBV5-5 and TRBJ2-5, with 7 bases identical to TRBD1. From germline, CDR1 is SGHKS and CDR2 YYEKEE (reference sequence). The CDR3 has 14 residues. With 2 bases clipped from V and 5 bases from J, the junction kept 6 bases outside the gene matches. DNA of the CDR3: TGTGCCAGCAGCTTCGACAGGGCGGAGGAGACCCAGTACTTC. Protein sequence: CASSFDRAEETQYF.

V is TRBV11-2 and J is TRBJ1-2; a weak D match, TRBD1 (5 bases). This CDR3 region has 15 residues. The V gene lost 4 bases and the J gene lost 5 bases, with 17 bases spanning the gap. Germline assignment: CDR1 SGHAT and CDR2 FQNNGV. The CDR3 loop is CASSSQPTGGYGYTF. The CDR3 DNA reads as TGTGCCAGCAGCTCTCAGCCAACCGGGGGGTATGGCTACACCTTC.

V usage is TRBV4-3 and J usage is TRBJ2-5; 10 bases align to TRBD2. J lost 5 bases, V lost 3 bases, and 12 bases had no gene match. Germline CDR1 LGHNA, CDR2 YSLEER. The CDR3 is made up of 17 amino acids. The CDR3 DNA sequence: TGCGCCAGCAGCCAGCGGCTAGCGGGGGCCTCCCGGGAGACCCAGTACTTC. This encodes CASSQRLAGASRETQYF.

This clone appeared once. The chain has TRBV29-1 and TRBJ1-2; 10 bases are shared with TRBD1. The CDR3 loop spans 15 amino acids. With 6 bases clipped from V and 6 bases from J, the junction kept 13 bases outside the gene matches. Germline V gene lookup returns CDR1 SQVTM and CDR2 ANQGSEA. The CDR3 DNA reads TGCAGCGTCGCCGAGCCTTGGACAGGGGGTCATGGCTACACCTTC. It specifies CSVAEPWTGGHGYTF.

This clone appeared many times. This chain uses TRBV5-6 with TRBJ2-1; 7 bases are shared with TRBD2. The CDR3 has 14 residues. Trimming at V came to 6 bases and at J to 4 bases, leaving 7 bases not matched to a gene. Germline CDR1 SGHDT, CDR2 YYEEEE. CDR3 protein: CASIPARGYNEQFF. CDR3 DNA sequence: TGTGCCAGCATCCCTGCGCGGGGGTACAATGAGCAGTTCTTC.

This chain joins TRBV2 and TRBJ1-2; D gene unclear. From germline, CDR1 is SNHLY and CDR2 FYNNEI. V gave up 6 bases and J gave up 4 bases, with 12 bases separating them. The CDR3 is made up of 13 amino acids. The CDR3: CASSIDTVYGYTF. The CDR3 nucleotides are TGTGCCAGCAGCATCGACACAGTCTATGGCTACACCTTC.

The chain links TRBV5-1 to TRBJ2-2; D possibly corresponds to TRBD1 (6 bases). The CDR3 has 15 residues. Trimming took 1 base from V and 7 from J, leaving 14 bases between them. Germline V CDR1 and CDR2: SGHRS, YFSETQ. CDR3 protein: CASSLSQGLVGELFF. CDR3 bases: TGCGCCAGCAGCTTGTCACAGGGTCTGGTCGGGGAGCTGTTTTTT. Full variable domain (rest looked up from reference TRBV5-1 and TRBJ2-2): KAGVTQTPRYLIKTRGQQVTLSCSPISGHRSVSWYQQTPGQGLQFLFEYFSETQRNKGNFPGRFSGRQFSNSRSEMNVSTLELGDSALYLCASSLSQGLVGELFFGEGSRLTVL.

The chain employs TRBV19 and TRBJ1-1, with 8 bases lining up with TRBD1. Trimming at V came to 4 bases and at J to 4 bases, leaving 8 bases not matched to a gene. The CDR3 is made up of 15 amino acids. Germline V gives CDR1 LNHDA, CDR2 SQIVND (reference sequence). This chain's CDR3 is CASSTPGQGPTEAFF. CDR3 coding DNA: TGTGCCAGTAGTACCCCCGGACAGGGACCCACTGAAGCTTTCTTT.

The J gene is TRBJ1-1, the V gene TRBV7-2; D unresolved. CDR3 size: 14 residues. V was trimmed by 1 base and J by 2 bases, leaving 8 bases between them. CDR1 and CDR2 (germline): SGHTA, FQGNSA. The CDR3 spells CASSLEAPNTEAFF. CDR3 sequence (DNA): TGTGCCAGCAGCTTAGAAGCACCTAACACTGAAGCTTTCTTT.

This clone was detected only once. The CDR3 region has the DNA TGTGCCAGCAGCCAAGATTGGGGTAGCGACTCCTACAATGAGCAGTTCTTC. Translation gives CASSQDWGSDSYNEQFF. J is TRBJ2-1 and V is TRBV14, with a weak D call TRBD2 (5 bases). The ends were cut back, 0 bases at V and 0 bases at J, with 12 bases in the middle. The CDR3 covers 17 residues. CDR1 is SGHDN, CDR2 FVKESK, per germline.